The 15 T cell receptor beta chains below come from one sample, sequenced in a study of radiotherapy plus CTLA-4 blockade in lung cancer. The assay was immunoSEQ multiplex PCR, and TCRdb's table has in-frame clones only and misses some. The sample lists 45,000 to 55,000 clones; roughly 90% were seen once. The source material was peripheral blood, sampled from a patient treated with radiotherapy plus ipilimumab. The receptors were sampled from a human donor with non-small cell lung cancer whose response to radiotherapy plus ipilimumab could not be evaluated.

This clone appeared a single time. This chain joins TRBV9 and TRBJ2-3; a weak D match, TRBD2 (5 bases). The CDR3 loop spans 15 amino acids. The V gene's germline CDR1 is SGDLS and CDR2 YYNGEE. The V and J ends lost 6 bases and 2 bases respectively, with 16 bases between them. The CDR3 region is CASTLEPAVTDTQYF. In DNA form, the CDR3 reads TGTGCCAGCACCCTAGAACCAGCGGTCACAGATACGCAGTATTTT. The variable domain in full, with the rest retrieved from reference TRBV9 and TRBJ2-3, is DSGVTQTPKHLITATGQRVTLRCSPRSGDLSVYWYQQSLDQGLQFLIQYYNGEERAKGNILERFSAQQFPDLHSELNLSSLELGDSALYFCASTLEPAVTDTQYFGPGTRLTVL.

The CDR3 coding sequence is TGTGCCAGCAGCGTCCAGCTTGACAGGGGCAAAAACATTCAGTACTTC. It is translated as CASSVQLDRGKNIQYF. The chain couples TRBV11-2 to TRBJ2-4, with 8 bases aligning to TRBD1. The CDR3 has 16 amino acids. V gave up 5 bases and J gave up 3 bases; unmatched junction bases: 9. Per the germline V gene, CDR1 is SGHAT and CDR2 is FQNNGV.

J is TRBJ1-1 and V is TRBV29-1; 8 positions agree with TRBD1. The CDR3 is made up of 14 amino acids. Germline loops: CDR1 SQVTM, CDR2 ANQGSEA. The V and J ends lost 7 bases and 2 bases, in that order; junction bases with no gene match: 9. CDR3 in DNA: TGCAGCGCTTCCGGGACAGGAGCTAACACTGAAGCTTTCTTT. Its translation is CSASGTGANTEAFF.

The chain has TRBV27 and TRBJ1-1; D ambiguous. The length of the CDR3 is 12 residues. The V and J ends lost 6 bases and 0 bases respectively, with 5 bases between them. Germline V gives CDR1 MNHEY, CDR2 SMNVEV (reference sequence). The CDR3 region is CASRAVNTEAFF. CDR3 nucleotide sequence: TGTGCCAGCAGGGCGGTGAACACTGAAGCTTTCTTT.

V is TRBV29-1 and J is TRBJ1-2, with D possibly matching TRBD1 (5 bases). This CDR3 is built from 11 residues. V was pared by 5 bases and J by 4 bases, with 8 bases between. In germline, CDR1 is SQVTM, CDR2 ANQGSEA. The CDR3, as DNA: TGCAGCGTTAGGGGCCTCTATGGCTACACCTTC. Encoded protein: CSVRGLYGYTF.

The chain is built from TRBV28 and TRBJ1-4; 12 nucleotides agree with TRBD1. The CDR3 has 18 residues. Germline V lookup: CDR1 MDHEN, CDR2 SYDVKM. With 6 bases clipped from V and 3 bases from J, the junction kept 11 bases outside the gene matches. The CDR3 DNA reads TGTGCCAGCAGACCGACTACCGGGACAGGGGGCCCTAATGAAAAACTGTTTTTT. Translating it yields CASRPTTGTGGPNEKLFF.

V gene TRBV6-5 combines with J gene TRBJ2-7; TRBD2 aligns across 9 bases. The CDR3 covers 15 residues. CDR1 MNHEY and CDR2 SVGAGI come from the germline V gene. The V gene end was trimmed by 2 bases and the J gene end by 4 bases; junction bases not matched to a gene: 6. CDR3 region: CASSYRISGGYEQYF. CDR3 DNA sequence: TGTGCCAGCAGTTACCGGATTAGCGGGGGATACGAGCAGTACTTC.

The rearrangement links TRBV19 to TRBJ2-1, with D possibly being TRBD2 (6 bases). The germline gives CDR1 LNHDA, CDR2 SQIVND (reference sequence). Trimming removed 3 bases at V and 2 bases at J, with 11 bases between. This CDR3 has 15 amino acids. The CDR3 coding sequence is TGTGCCAGTAGTATCGGAGGGAGTCCCTACAATGAGCAGTTCTTC. Protein product: CASSIGGSPYNEQFF.

V and J are TRBV28 and TRBJ1-4; 10 nucleotides agree with TRBD1. With V trimmed by 4 bases and J by 5 bases, 7 bases remained unmatched. The germline V gene has CDR1 MDHEN and CDR2 SYDVKM. CDR3 length: 16 residues. In DNA form, the CDR3 reads TGTGCCAGCAGTTCGCCCCGGGACAGGGGAAATGAAAAACTGTTTTTT. Translation gives CASSSPRDRGNEKLFF.

The chain recombines TRBV6-5 with TRBJ1-2; no reliable D call. This CDR3 region has 13 residues. Germline V gene sequence: CDR1 MNHEY, CDR2 SVGAGI. V lost 5 bases, J lost 2 bases, and 9 bases lay in between. CDR3 sequence: CASSLSPNYGYTF. In DNA form, the CDR3 reads TGTGCCAGCAGTCTTAGTCCCAACTATGGCTACACCTTC.

In DNA, the CDR3 is TGTGCCAGCAGCTTAGAGACAGGGGTGGGGGAGCAGTACTTC. Translation gives CASSLETGVGEQYF. The J gene is TRBJ2-7, the V gene TRBV7-2; TRBD1 agrees at 8 bases. There are 14 residues in the CDR3. The V gene's germline CDR1 is SGHTA and CDR2 FQGNSA. Trimming took 1 base from V and 7 from J; bases not matched to a gene: 6. The variable domain in full, completed from reference TRBV7-2 and TRBJ2-7, reads GAGVSQSPSNKVTEKGKDVELRCDPISGHTALYWYRQSLGQGLEFLIYFQGNSAPDKSGLPSDRFSAERTGGSVSTLTIQRTQQEDSAVYLCASSLETGVGEQYFGPGTRLTVT.

The chain is built from TRBV7-2 and TRBJ2-7, with unresolved D. Germline V gives CDR1 SGHTA, CDR2 FQGNSA. The CDR3 consists of 13 residues. V was trimmed by 5 bases and J by 4 bases, leaving 12 bases between them. CDR3 DNA sequence: TGTGCCAGCAGCCCTCAGGCCAGTTACGAGCAGTACTTC. It yields the protein CASSPQASYEQYF. The full variable domain, its missing parts supplied by reference TRBV7-2 and TRBJ2-7, is GAGVSQSPSNKVTEKGKDVELRCDPISGHTALYWYRQSLGQGLEFLIYFQGNSAPDKSGLPSDRFSAERTGGSVSTLTIQRTQQEDSAVYLCASSPQASYEQYFGPGTRLTVT.

The rearrangement uses TRBV6-1 and TRBJ2-3, with a possible D match to TRBD2 (6 bases). Germline CDR1 is MNHNS and CDR2 is SASEGT. The length of the CDR3 is 13 residues. With 6 bases removed from V and 1 base from J, the gap between germline ends came to 8 bases. CDR3 in DNA: TGTGCCAGCAGAGCTAGCGGCACAGATACGCAGTATTTT. Translation: CASRASGTDTQYF.

The gene calls are TRBV29-1 and TRBJ2-4; 13 positions match TRBD2. The trim removed 1 base at V and 1 base at J, leaving 7 bases unmatched. The CDR3 is 18 amino acids. The germline gives CDR1 SQVTM, CDR2 ANQGSEA. Here the CDR3 DNA reads TGCAGCGTTGAAGGGGGACTAGCGGGATCCGGGGCCAAAAACATTCAGTACTTC. It codes for CSVEGGLAGSGAKNIQYF.

The rearrangement links TRBV5-1 to TRBJ2-5; possible D gene TRBD2, 5 bases. The end of the DNA is better explained by TRBJ2-7, so the J call may be wrong. The CDR3 length is 14 residues. In germline, CDR1 is SGHRS, CDR2 YFSETQ. CDR3 sequence reads: CASSSSGNYYEQYF. In nucleotides, the CDR3 is TGCGCCAGCAGCTCCTCCGGGAATTACTACGAGCAGTACTTC.